This TCR beta chain came from a study of blood T cell repertoires in COVID-19. Across the study: From T cells, B-cell-depleted T cells, or PBMCs came the material, which was cDNA or gDNA.

The CDR3 consists of 15 residues. V lost 1 base to trimming and J lost 2 bases; unmatched junction nucleotides: 4. Germline V gene sequence: CDR1 SGHVS, CDR2 FQNEAQ. Each participant's cohort was designated according to participant-reported clinical history. Someone with COVID-19 had been met by exposed participants within 2 weeks before study entry. Profiled with immunoSEQ multiplex PCR; TCRdb holds only in-frame clones, not every one. The sample has 330,000 or so clones, roughly 90% seen once; the top ten hold about 0.94%. The sequencing sample was made of PBMCs or T cells enriched from blood (not recorded which). This clonotype was obtained from a woman between 25 and 40 years old who had been exposed to COVID-19. V is TRBV7-8 and J is TRBJ1-2; 7 nucleotides line up with TRBD1. The CDR3 nucleotides read TGTGCCAGCAGCTTAGTTGGCAGGGGGAACTATGGCTACACCTTC. Protein sequence: CASSLVGRGNYGYTF.